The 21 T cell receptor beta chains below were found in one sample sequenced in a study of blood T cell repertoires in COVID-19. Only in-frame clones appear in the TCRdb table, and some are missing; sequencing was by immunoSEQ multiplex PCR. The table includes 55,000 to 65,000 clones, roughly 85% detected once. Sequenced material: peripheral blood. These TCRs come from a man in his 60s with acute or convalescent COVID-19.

The CDR3 reads CASSPGGGNTEAFF. The CDR3 DNA follows: TGTGCCAGTAGCCCGGGCGGGGGTAACACTGAAGCTTTCTTT. The genes are TRBV19 and TRBJ1-1; perhaps TRBD1 as D (5 bases). This CDR3 spans 14 amino acids. Germline V gives CDR1 LNHDA, CDR2 SQIVND (reference sequence). The V and J ends lost 6 bases and 2 bases respectively, with 13 bases between them.

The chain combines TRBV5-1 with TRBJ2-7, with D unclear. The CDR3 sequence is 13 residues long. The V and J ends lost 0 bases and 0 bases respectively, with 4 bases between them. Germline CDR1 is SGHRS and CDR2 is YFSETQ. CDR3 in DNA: TGCGCCAGCAGCTTGGGCTACTCCTACGAGCAGTACTTC. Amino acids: CASSLGYSYEQYF.

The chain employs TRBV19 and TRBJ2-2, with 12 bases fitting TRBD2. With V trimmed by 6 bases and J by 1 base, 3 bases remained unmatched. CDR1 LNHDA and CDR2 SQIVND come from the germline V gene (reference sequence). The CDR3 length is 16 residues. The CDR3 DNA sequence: TGTGCCAGTAGGACTAGCGGGAGTCGGAACACCGGGGAGCTGTTTTTT. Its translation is CASRTSGSRNTGELFF.

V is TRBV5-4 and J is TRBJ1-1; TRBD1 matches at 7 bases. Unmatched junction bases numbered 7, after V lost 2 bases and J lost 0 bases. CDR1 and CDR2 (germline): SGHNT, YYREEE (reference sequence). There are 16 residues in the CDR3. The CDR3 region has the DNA TGTGCCAGCAGCTTTATAACCGGGACAGTGAACACTGAAGCTTTCTTT. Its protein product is CASSFITGTVNTEAFF. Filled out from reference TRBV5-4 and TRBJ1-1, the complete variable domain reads ETGVTQSPTHLIKTRGQQVTLRCSSQSGHNTVSWYQQALGQGPQFIFQYYREEENGRGNFPPRFSGLQFPNYSSELNVNALELDDSALYLCASSFITGTVNTEAFFGQGTRLTVV.

The CDR3 DNA reads TGTGCCAGCAGTTTTTCAGGGGGTGAAAAACTGTTTTTT. It yields the protein CASSFSGGEKLFF. The chain combines TRBV12-3 or TRBV12-4 with TRBJ1-4; 7 bases are a match to TRBD1. The CDR3 is 13 residues long. The ends lost 3 bases at V and 7 bases at J; junction bases unmatched: 2.

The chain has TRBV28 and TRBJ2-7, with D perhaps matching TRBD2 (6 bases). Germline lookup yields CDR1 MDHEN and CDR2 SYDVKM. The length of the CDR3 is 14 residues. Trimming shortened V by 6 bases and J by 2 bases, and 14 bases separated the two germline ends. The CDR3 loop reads CASRRLGGAYEQYF. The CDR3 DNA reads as TGTGCCAGCAGGAGACTAGGTGGGGCCTACGAGCAGTACTTC.

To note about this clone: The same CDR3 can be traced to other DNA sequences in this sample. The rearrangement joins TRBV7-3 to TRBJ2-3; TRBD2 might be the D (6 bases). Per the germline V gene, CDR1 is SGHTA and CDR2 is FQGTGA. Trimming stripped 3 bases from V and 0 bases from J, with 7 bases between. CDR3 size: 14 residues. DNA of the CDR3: TGTGCCAGCAGCTTGCGGGGAAGCACAGATACGCAGTATTTT. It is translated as CASSLRGSTDTQYF.

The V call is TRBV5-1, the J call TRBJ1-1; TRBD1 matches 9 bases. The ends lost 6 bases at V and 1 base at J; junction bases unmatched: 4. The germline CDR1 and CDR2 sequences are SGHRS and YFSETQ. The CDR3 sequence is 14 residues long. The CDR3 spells CASKGQGSNTEAFF. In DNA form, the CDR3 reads TGCGCCAGCAAAGGACAGGGGTCGAACACTGAAGCTTTCTTT.

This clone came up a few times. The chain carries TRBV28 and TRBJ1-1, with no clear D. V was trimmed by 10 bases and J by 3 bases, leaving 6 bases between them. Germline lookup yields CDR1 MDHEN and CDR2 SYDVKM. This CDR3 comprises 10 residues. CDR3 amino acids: CATQDTEAFF. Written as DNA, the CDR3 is TGTGCCACCCAGGACACTGAAGCTTTCTTT. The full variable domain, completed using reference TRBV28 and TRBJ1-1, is DVKVTQSSRYLVKRTGEKVFLECVQDMDHENMFWYRQDPGLGLRLIYFSYDVKMKEKGDIPEGYSVSREKKERFSLILESASTNQTSMYLCATQDTEAFFGQGTRLTVV.

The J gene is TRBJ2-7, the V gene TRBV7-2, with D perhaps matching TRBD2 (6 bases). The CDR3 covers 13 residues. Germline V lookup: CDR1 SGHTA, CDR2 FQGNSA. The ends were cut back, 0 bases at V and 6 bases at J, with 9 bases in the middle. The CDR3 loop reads CASSLAIGSEQYF. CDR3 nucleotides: TGTGCCAGCAGCTTAGCTATCGGGAGCGAGCAGTACTTC.

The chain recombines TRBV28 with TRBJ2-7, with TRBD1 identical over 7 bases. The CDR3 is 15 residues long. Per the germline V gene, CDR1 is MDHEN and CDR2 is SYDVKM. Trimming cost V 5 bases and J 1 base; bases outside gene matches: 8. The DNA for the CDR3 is TGTGCCAGCAGTCCAGGACAGGCTCTTTCCTACGAGCAGTACTTC. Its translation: CASSPGQALSYEQYF.

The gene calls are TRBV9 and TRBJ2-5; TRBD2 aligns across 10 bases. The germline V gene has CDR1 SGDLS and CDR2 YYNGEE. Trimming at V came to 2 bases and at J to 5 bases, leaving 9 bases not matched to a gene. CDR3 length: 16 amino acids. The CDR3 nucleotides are TGTGCCAGCAGCGTTGGCCTAGCGGGAGCAGGGGAGACCCAGTACTTC. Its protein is CASSVGLAGAGETQYF.

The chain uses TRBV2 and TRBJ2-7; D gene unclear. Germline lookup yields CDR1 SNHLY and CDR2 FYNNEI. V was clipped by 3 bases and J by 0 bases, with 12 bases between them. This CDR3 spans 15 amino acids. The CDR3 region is CASSDLGRNSYEQYF. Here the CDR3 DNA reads TGTGCCAGCAGTGATTTAGGCAGGAACTCCTACGAGCAGTACTTC.

CDR3 bases: TGTGCCAGTAGTGACAGGGACTTTGCTGGGGCCAACGTCCTGACTTTC. Translated, it gives CASSDRDFAGANVLTF. This chain connects TRBV19 to TRBJ2-6; possibly TRBD1 for D (7 bases). This CDR3 contains 16 residues. The V end was cut by 5 bases, the J end by 2 bases, with 13 bases between. CDR1 is LNHDA and CDR2 is SQIVND in the germline V gene (reference sequence).

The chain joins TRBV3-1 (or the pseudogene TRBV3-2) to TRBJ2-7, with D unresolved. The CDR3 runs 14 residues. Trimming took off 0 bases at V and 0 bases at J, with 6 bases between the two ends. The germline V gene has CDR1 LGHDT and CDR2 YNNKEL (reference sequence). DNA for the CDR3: TGTGCCAGCAGCCAAGACCGTAGCTCCTACGAGCAGTACTTC. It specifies CASSQDRSSYEQYF.

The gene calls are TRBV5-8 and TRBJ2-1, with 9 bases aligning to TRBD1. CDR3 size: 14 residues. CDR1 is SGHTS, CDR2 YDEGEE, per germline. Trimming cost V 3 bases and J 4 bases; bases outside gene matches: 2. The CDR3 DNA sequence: TGTGCCAGCAGCTGGGACAGGGCATACAATGAGCAGTTCTTC. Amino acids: CASSWDRAYNEQFF.

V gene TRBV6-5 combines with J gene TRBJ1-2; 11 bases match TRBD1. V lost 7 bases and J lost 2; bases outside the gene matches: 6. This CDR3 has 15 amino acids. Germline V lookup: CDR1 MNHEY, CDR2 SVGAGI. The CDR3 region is CASIWTGGDNYGYTF. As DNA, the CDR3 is TGTGCCAGCATTTGGACAGGGGGCGACAACTATGGCTACACCTTC.

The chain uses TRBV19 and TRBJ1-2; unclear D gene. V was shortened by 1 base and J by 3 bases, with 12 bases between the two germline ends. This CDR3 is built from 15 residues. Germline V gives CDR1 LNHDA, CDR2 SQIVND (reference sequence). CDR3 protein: CASSIGAVSYYGYTF. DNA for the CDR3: TGTGCCAGTAGTATAGGGGCAGTTTCCTACTATGGCTACACCTTC.

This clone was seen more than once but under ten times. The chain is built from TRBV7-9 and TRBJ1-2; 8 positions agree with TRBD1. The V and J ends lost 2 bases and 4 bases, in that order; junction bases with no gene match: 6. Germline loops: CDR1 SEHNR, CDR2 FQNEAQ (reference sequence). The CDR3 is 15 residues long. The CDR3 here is CASSLMDRASYGYTF. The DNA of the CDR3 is TGTGCCAGCAGCTTAATGGACAGGGCGAGCTATGGCTACACCTTC.

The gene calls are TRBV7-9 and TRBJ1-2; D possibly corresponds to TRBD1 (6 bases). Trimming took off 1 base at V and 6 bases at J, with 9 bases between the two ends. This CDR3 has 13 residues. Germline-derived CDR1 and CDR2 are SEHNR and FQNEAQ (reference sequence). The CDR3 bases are TGTGCCAGCAGCTTAGACAGGGTGGATGGCTACACCTTC. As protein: CASSLDRVDGYTF.

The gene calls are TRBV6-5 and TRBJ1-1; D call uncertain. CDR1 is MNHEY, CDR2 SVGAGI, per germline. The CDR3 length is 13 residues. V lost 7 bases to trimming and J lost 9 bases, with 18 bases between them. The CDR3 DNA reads TGTGCCAGCAAATCTTCCTCCGGGTCCAAAGCTTTCTTT. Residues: CASKSSSGSKAFF.